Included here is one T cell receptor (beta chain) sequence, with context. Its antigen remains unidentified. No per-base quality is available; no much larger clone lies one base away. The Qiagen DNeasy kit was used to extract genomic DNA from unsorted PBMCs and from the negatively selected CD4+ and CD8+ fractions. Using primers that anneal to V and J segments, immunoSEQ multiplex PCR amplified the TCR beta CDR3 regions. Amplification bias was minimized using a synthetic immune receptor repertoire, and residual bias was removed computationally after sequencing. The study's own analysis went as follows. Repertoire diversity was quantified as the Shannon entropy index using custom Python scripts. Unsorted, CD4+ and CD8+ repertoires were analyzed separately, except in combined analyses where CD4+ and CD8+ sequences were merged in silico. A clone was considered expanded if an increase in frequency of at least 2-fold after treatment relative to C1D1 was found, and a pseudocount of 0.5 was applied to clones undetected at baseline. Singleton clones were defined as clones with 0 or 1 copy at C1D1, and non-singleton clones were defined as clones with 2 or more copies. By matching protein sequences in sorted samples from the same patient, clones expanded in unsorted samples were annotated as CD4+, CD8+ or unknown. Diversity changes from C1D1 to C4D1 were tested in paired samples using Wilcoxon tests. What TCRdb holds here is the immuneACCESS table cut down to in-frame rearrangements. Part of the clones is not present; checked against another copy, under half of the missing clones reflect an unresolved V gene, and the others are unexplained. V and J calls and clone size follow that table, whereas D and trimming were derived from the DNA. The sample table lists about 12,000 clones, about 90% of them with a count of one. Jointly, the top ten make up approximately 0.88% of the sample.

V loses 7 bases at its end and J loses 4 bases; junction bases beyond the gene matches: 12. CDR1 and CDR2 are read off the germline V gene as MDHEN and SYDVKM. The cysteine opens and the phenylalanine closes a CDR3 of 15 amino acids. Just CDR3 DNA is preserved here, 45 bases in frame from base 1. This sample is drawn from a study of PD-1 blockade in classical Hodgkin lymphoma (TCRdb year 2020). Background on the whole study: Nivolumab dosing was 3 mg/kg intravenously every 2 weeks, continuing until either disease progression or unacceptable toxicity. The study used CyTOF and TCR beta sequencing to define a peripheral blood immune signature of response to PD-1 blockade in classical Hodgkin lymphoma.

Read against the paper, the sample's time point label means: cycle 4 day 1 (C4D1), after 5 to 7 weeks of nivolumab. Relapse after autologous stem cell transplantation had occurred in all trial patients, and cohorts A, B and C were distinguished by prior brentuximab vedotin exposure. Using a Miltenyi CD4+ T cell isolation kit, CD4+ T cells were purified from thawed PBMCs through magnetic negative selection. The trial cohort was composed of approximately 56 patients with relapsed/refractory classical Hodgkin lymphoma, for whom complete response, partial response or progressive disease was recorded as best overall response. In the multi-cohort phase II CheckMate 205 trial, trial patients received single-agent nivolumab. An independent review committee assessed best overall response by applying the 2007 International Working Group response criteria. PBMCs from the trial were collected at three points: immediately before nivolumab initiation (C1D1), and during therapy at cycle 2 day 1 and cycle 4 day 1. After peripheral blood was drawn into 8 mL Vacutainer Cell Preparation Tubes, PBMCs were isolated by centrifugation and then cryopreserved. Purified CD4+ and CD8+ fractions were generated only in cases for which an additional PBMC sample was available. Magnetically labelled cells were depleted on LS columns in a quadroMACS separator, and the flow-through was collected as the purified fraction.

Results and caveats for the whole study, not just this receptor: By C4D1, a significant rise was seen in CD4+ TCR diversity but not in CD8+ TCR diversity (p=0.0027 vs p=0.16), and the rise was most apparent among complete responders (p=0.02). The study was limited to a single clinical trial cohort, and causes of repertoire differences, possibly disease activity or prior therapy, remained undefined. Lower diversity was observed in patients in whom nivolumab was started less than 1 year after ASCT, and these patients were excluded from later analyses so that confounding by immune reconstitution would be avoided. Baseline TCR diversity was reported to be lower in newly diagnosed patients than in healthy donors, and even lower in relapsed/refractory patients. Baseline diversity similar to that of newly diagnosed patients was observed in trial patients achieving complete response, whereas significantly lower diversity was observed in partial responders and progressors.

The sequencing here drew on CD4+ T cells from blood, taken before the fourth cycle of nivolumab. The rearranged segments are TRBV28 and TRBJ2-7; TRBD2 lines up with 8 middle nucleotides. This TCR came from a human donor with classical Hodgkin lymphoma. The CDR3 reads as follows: CASIGFPGGGYEQYF. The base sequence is TGTGCCAGCATTGGCTTCCCGGGAGGGGGGTACGAGCAGTACTTC.